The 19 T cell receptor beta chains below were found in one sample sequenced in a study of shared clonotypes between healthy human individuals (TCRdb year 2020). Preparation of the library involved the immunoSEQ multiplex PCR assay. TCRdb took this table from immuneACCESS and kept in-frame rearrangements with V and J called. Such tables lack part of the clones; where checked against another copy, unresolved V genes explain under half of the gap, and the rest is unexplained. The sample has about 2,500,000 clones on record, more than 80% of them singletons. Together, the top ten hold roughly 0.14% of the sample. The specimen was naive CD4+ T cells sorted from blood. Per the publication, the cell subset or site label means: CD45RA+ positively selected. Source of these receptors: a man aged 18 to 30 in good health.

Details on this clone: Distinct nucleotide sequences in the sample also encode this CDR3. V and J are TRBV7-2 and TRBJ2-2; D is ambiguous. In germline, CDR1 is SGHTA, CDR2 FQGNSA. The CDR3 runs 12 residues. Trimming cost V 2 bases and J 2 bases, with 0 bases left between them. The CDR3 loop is CASSLNTGELFF. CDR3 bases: TGTGCCAGCAGCTTAAACACCGGGGAGCTGTTTTTT.

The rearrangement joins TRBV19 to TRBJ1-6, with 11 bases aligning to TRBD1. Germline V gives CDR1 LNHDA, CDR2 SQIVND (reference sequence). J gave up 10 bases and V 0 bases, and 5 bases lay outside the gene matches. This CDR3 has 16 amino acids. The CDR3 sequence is CASSIEGQGGESPLHF. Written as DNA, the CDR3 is TGTGCCAGTAGTATAGAGGGACAGGGGGGTGAATCACCCCTCCACTTT.

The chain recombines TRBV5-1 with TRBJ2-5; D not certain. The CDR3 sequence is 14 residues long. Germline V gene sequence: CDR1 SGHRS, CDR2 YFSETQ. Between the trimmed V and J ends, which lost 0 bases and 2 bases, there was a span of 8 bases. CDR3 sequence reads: CASSLVHKQETQYF. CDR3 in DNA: TGCGCCAGCAGCTTGGTTCACAAACAAGAGACCCAGTACTTC.

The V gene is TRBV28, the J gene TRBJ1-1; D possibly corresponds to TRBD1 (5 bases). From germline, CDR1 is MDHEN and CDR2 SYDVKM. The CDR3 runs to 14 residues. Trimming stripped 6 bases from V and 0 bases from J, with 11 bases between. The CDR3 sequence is CASSRDGLNTEAFF. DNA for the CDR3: TGTGCCAGCAGCCGGGACGGATTGAACACTGAAGCTTTCTTT.

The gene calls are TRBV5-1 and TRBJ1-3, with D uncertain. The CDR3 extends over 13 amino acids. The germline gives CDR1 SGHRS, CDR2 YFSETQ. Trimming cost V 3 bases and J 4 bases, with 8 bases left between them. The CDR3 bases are TGCGCCAGCAGCTCCGGAGGAGGAAACACCATATATTTT. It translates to CASSSGGGNTIYF.

The CDR3 sequence: CASSLRSSSSYNSPLHF. The CDR3 DNA reads TGTGCCAGCAGCTTGAGGAGTTCTAGCTCCTATAATTCACCCCTCCACTTT. V gene TRBV5-4 combines with J gene TRBJ1-6; D uncertain. This CDR3 has 17 residues. Trimming took 1 base from V and 0 from J, leaving 11 bases between them. Germline V gives CDR1 SGHNT, CDR2 YYREEE (reference sequence).

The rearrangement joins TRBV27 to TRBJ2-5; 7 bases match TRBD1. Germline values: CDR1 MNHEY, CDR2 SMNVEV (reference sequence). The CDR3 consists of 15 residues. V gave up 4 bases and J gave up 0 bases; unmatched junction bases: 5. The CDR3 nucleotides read TGTGCCAGCAGTTCATTGGGACAGAACCAAGAGACCCAGTACTTC. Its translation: CASSSLGQNQETQYF.

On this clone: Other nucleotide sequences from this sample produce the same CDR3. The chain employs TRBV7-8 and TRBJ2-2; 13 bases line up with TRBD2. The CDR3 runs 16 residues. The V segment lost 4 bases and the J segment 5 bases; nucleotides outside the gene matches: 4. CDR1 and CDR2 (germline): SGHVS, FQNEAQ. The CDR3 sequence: CASSSRTSGGTGELFF. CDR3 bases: TGTGCCAGCAGCTCAAGGACTAGCGGGGGAACCGGGGAGCTGTTTTTT. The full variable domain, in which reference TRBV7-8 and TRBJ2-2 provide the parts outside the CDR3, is GAGVSQSPRYKVAKRGQDVALRCDPISGHVSLFWYQQALGQGPEFLTYFQNEAQLDKSGLPSDRFFAERPEGSVSTLKIQRTQQEDSAVYLCASSSRTSGGTGELFFGEGSRLTVL.

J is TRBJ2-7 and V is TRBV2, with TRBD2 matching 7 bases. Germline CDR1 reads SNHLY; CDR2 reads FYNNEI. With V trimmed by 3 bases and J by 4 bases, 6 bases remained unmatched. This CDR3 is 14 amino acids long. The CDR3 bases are TGTGCCAGCAGTGACGGGGGGAGAATTTACGAGCAGTACTTC. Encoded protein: CASSDGGRIYEQYF.

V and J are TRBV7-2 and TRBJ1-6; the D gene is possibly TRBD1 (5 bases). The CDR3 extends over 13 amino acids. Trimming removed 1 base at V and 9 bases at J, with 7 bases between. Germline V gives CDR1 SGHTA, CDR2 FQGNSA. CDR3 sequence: CASSLDRSSPLHF. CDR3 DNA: TGTGCCAGCAGCTTAGACAGGAGTTCACCCCTCCACTTT.

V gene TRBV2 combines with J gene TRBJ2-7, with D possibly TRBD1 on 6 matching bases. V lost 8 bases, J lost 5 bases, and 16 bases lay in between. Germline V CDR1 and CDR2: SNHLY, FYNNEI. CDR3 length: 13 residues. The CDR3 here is CASRSTTGHEQYF. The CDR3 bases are TGTGCCAGCCGGTCAACGACAGGTCACGAGCAGTACTTC.

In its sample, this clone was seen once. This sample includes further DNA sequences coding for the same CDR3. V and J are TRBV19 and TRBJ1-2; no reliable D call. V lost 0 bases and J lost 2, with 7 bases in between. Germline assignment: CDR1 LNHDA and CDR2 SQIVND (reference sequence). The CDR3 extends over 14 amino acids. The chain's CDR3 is CASSIETGNYGYTF. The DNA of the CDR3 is TGTGCCAGTAGTATAGAAACGGGGAACTATGGCTACACCTTC.

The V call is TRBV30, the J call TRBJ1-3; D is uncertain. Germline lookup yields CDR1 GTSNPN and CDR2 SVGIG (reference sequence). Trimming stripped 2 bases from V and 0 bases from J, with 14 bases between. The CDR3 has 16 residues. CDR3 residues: CAWSTNQRSSGNTIYF. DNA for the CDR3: TGTGCCTGGAGTACCAATCAAAGGAGCTCTGGAAACACCATATATTTT.

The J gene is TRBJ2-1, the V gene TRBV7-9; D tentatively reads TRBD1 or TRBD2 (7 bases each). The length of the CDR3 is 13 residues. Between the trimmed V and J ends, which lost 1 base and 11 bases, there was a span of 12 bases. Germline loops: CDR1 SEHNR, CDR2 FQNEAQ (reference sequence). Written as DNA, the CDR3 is TGTGCCAGCAGCTTAGAAGCGGGACAGAAGCAGTTCTTC. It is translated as CASSLEAGQKQFF. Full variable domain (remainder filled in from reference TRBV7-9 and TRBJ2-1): DTGVSQNPRHKITKRGQNVTFRCDPISEHNRLYWYRQTLGQGPEFLTYFQNEAQLEKSRLLSDRFSAERPKGSFSTLEIQRTEQGDSAMYLCASSLEAGQKQFFGPGTRLTVL.

The CDR3 loop reads CATSRGQGNQPQHF. CDR3 DNA: TGTGCCACCAGCAGAGGACAGGGAAATCAGCCCCAGCATTTT. The J gene is TRBJ1-5, the V gene TRBV15; 7 bases agree with TRBD1. The germline V gene has CDR1 LNHNV and CDR2 YYDKDF (reference sequence). The V and J ends lost 1 base and 4 bases, in that order; junction bases with no gene match: 1. The CDR3 loop spans 14 amino acids.

DNA for the CDR3: TGCAGCGTTGAGCCGGGACAGTCCTTTGGGGAGACCCAGTACTTC. The encoded protein is CSVEPGQSFGETQYF. This rearrangement joins TRBV29-1 to TRBJ2-5, with TRBD1 identical over 7 bases. The germline gives CDR1 SQVTM, CDR2 ANQGSEA. V was clipped by 3 bases and J by 5 bases; unmatched bases: 12. The length of the CDR3 is 15 residues.

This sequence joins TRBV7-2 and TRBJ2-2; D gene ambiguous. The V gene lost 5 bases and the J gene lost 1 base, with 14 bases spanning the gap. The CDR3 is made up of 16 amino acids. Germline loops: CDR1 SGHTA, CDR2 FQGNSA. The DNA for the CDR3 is TGTGCCAGCAGCCCCCCCGATCGAGGGAACACCGGGGAGCTGTTTTTT. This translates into CASSPPDRGNTGELFF.

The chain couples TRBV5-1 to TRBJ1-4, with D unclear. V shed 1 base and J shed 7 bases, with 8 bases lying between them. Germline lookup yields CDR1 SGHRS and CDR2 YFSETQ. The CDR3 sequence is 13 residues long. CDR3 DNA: TGCGCCAGCAGCTTGCGGTGGGGTGAAAAACTGTTTTTT. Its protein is CASSLRWGEKLFF.

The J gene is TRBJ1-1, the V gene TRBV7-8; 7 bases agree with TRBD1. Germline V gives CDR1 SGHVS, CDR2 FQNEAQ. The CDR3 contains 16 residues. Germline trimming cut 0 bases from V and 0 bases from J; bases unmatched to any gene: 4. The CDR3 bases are TGTGCCAGCAGCTTAGCTGCCGACAGGGTGAACACTGAAGCTTTCTTT. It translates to CASSLAADRVNTEAFF.